This entry features one T cell receptor beta chain sequence. What it recognizes is unknown. The same CDR3 arises from other DNA sequences in this sample as well. These data originate in a study of T cell responses to AZD1222 COVID-19 vaccine. On the study more broadly: Samples with a second dose at about 4 or about 12 weeks were pooled together.

Study-wide results and caveats: Among spike-specific TCRs, nearly half reportedly target unmutated variant regions. Among the donors, most were white British and more were female, and clonal diversity was possibly underestimated.

The data were produced by immunoSEQ multiplex PCR, yet TCRdb's version contains in-frame clones alone and is incomplete. The sample includes more than 95,000 clones, roughly 92% of them seen just once. This clonotype was sampled from an adult in good health. This sample comprised peripheral blood, obtained on day 0 of AZD1222 vaccination.

In nucleotides, the CDR3 is TGTGCCAGCTCACCTGCAGGGCTAGAATATGGCTACACCTTC. It translates to CASSPAGLEYGYTF. The rearrangement links TRBV18 to TRBJ1-2; maybe TRBD1 (5 bases). V was shortened by 3 bases and J by 5 bases, with 13 bases between the two germline ends. Germline V CDR1 and CDR2: KGHSH, LQKENI. This CDR3 is 14 amino acids long.